Shown below are 3 T cell receptor beta chains from a single sample sequenced in a study of T cells in Graves' hyperthyroidism and ophthalmopathy. There were TCR beta CDR3 regions amplified from RNA transcripts. The primer set for the first-round RT-PCR of the TCR CDR3 was HTBI. MiXCR, run by TCRdb on the multiplex PCR reads, gives a single entry per CDR3 protein. The sample consists of 380,000 or so distinct CDR3 sequences, roughly 14% of them appearing once. Material for sequencing was blood. The receptors originated from a man aged 30 to 39 with Graves' hyperthyroidism that later progressed to Graves' ophthalmopathy.

A note on this clonotype: Since a much larger clone is just one base distant, this may be a read error. The V call is TRBV28, the J call TRBJ1-1; D remains unclear. This CDR3 has 14 amino acids. Germline loops: CDR1 MDHEN, CDR2 SYDVKM. Trimming shortened V by 5 bases and J by 0 bases, and 10 bases separated the two germline ends. CDR3 amino acids: CASSSSGMNTEAFF. Here the CDR3 DNA reads TGTGCCAGCAGTAGCTCCGGGATGAACACTGAAGCTTTCTTT.

This clonotype was counted many times. This chain connects TRBV28 to TRBJ2-1; D call uncertain. The CDR3 has 13 amino acids. Germline V lookup: CDR1 MDHEN, CDR2 SYDVKM. V was shortened by 3 bases and J by 7 bases, with 10 bases between the two germline ends. The CDR3 loop reads CASSFPTANEQFF. The CDR3 DNA is TGTGCCAGCAGTTTCCCGACTGCAAATGAGCAGTTCTTC.

The sample holds many counts of this clonotype. This chain links TRBV5-5 with TRBJ1-4; D remains ambiguous. In germline, CDR1 is SGHKS, CDR2 YYEKEE (reference sequence). V lost 4 bases and J lost 7, with 8 bases in between. The CDR3 is 12 residues long. The CDR3 nucleotides read TGTGCCAGCAGCCCACGCGGTGAAAAACTGTTTTTT. Translation gives CASSPRGEKLFF.